The rows below give T cell receptor beta chains drawn from one sample of a study of blood T cell repertoires in COVID-19. Only in-frame clones appear in the TCRdb table, and some are missing; sequencing was by immunoSEQ multiplex PCR. This sample has about 290,000 clones; roughly 90% occur once, and the top ten carry less than 0.95%. Sequencing was carried out using peripheral blood. The receptor set was obtained from a woman between 40 and 55 years old who had recovered from COVID-19. Each CDR3 is given with its conserved first and last residue. A D gene is named only where the DNA matches it firmly.

d_call | j_call | v_call | cdr3_aa
. | TRBJ2-2 | TRBV19 | CASSIVGSWTGELFF
TRBD1 | TRBJ2-3 | TRBV11-1 | CASSFLGDRSTDTQYF
. | TRBJ1-5 | TRBV6-5 | CASREGPRLPQHF
. | TRBJ1-5 | TRBV5-8 | CASSLEPNQPQHF
. | TRBJ2-7 | TRBV2 | CASSPGHSGYEQYF
TRBD1 | TRBJ2-7 | TRBV27 | CASSFSTGEREQYF
. | TRBJ2-3 | TRBV5-1 | CASSTQGTDTQYF
TRBD1 | TRBJ2-1 | TRBV5-1 | CASSLEGQGGLYNEQFF
. | TRBJ2-1 | TRBV6-6 | CASSYAPDEQFF
. | TRBJ2-1 | TRBV14 | CASSQGPFDYNEQFF
TRBD2 | TRBJ2-7 | TRBV28 | CASSISTSGRHEQYF
TRBD2 | TRBJ2-5 | TRBV11-3 | CASSLDFDISGKQETQYF
. | TRBJ1-2 | TRBV18 | CASSPPGGNYGYTF
. | TRBJ2-1 | TRBV11-2 | CASSSRRAANEQFF
. | TRBJ2-1 | TRBV6-5 | CASSSGYNEQFF
. | TRBJ1-1 | TRBV18 | CASSPLTGMNTEAFF
. | TRBJ2-3 | TRBV5-1 | CASSLADSTDTQYF
TRBD2 | TRBJ2-2 | TRBV5-1 | CASETAGGTGELFF
TRBD2 | TRBJ2-5 | TRBV7-8 | CASSGKAGLQETQYF
TRBD2 | TRBJ2-3 | TRBV10-3 | CAISEREGEGTQYF
. | TRBJ2-5 | TRBV30 | CAWSLGSGETQYF
TRBD2 | TRBJ2-1 | TRBV7-2 | CASSLALIIAGSSYNEQFF
. | TRBJ2-1 | TRBV7-3 | CASSQLYASRDEQFF
. | TRBJ1-1 | TRBV30 | CAWIGGTEAFF
TRBD2 | TRBJ2-1 | TRBV9 | CASTRTSGSFEQFF
TRBD2 | TRBJ2-3 | TRBV9 | CASSRWTSRLDGTDTQYF
TRBD1 | TRBJ1-6 | TRBV19 | CASSLGQGPSPLHF